This TCR beta chain was profiled in a study of T cells in Graves' hyperthyroidism and ophthalmopathy. RNA transcripts yielded amplified TCR beta CDR3 regions. RT-PCR in the first round (using the HTBI primer set) targeted the TCR CDR3. Using its own MiXCR run on the multiplex PCR reads, TCRdb lists one record per CDR3 protein. Among 600,000 to 750,000 distinct CDR3 sequences, approximately 15% were seen once, and the ten largest hold 15% to 17%. There are 15 residues in the CDR3. Germline V gene lookup returns CDR1 GTSNPN and CDR2 SVGIG (reference sequence). Trimming shortened V by 2 bases and J by 8 bases, and 21 bases separated the two germline ends. This clonotype appeared many times.

Sequencing was done on a sample of blood. The source is a man aged 50 or older with Graves' hyperthyroidism. The rearrangement uses TRBV30 and TRBJ1-2; no reliable D call. The CDR3 nucleotides read TGTGCCTGGAGTATTCTTCCCGCCTCAGGTCGAGGCTACACCTTC. Residues: CAWSILPASGRGYTF. Variable domain in full (rest from reference TRBV30 and TRBJ1-2): SQTIHQWPATLVQPVGSPLSLECTVEGTSNPNLYWYRQAAGRGLQLLFYSVGIGQISSEVPQNLSASRPQDRQFILSSKKLLLSDSGFYLCAWSILPASGRGYTFGSGTRLTVV.